The 30 T cell receptor beta chains given below trace back to one sample, sequenced in a study of T cell responses to AZD1222 COVID-19 vaccine. Assay used: immunoSEQ multiplex PCR; TCRdb lists only in-frame clones, some missing. The sample carries about 110,000 clones, about 90% recorded once. The material sequenced was peripheral blood, taken on day 0 of AZD1222 vaccination. These receptors were collected from an adult in good health.

A word on this clone: Different DNA sequences within this sample yield the same CDR3. The chain recombines TRBV5-1 with TRBJ2-7, with 11 nucleotides matching TRBD2. V dropped 0 bases and J dropped 3; count of bases not matched to a gene: 2. CDR3 length: 15 amino acids. The germline gives CDR1 SGHRS, CDR2 YFSETQ. The CDR3 coding sequence is TGCGCCAGCAGCTTGGGACTAGCGGGGATCTACGAGCAGTACTTC. Translating gives CASSLGLAGIYEQYF.

This clone was detected only once. The J gene is TRBJ1-6, the V gene TRBV19, with TRBD1 as a possible D gene (5 bases). This CDR3 region has 13 residues. V lost 9 bases, J lost 10 bases, and 16 bases lay in between. CDR1 LNHDA and CDR2 SQIVND come from the germline V gene (reference sequence). The CDR3 region has the DNA TGTGCCAGCCTGGACATAAGCGGATCACCCCTCCACTTT. It translates to CASLDISGSPLHF.

As to this clone: A read error may produce the germline difference seen at one junction end. This chain links TRBV7-8 with TRBJ2-7, with TRBD2 matching over 14 bases. The V gene's germline CDR1 is SGHVS and CDR2 FQNEAQ. The CDR3 totals 17 residues. CDR3 DNA: TGTGCCAGCAGCCTAGCCTCGGGGACTAGCGGGAGTAACGAGCAGTACTTC. Encoded protein: CASSLASGTSGSNEQYF.

The chain links TRBV28 to TRBJ2-3; 8 bases are a match to TRBD2. Germline CDR1 reads MDHEN; CDR2 reads SYDVKM. Trimming removed 3 bases from V and 2 bases from J; junction bases left unmatched: 7. The CDR3 is 16 amino acids. The CDR3 nucleotides read TGTGCCAGCAGTTTTCCGCAGCGGGAGATCACAGATACGCAGTATTTT. This codes for CASSFPQREITDTQYF.

The chain has TRBV18 and TRBJ2-7; D remains unclear. The CDR3 contains 12 residues. Trimming stripped 3 bases from V and 3 bases from J, with 6 bases between. The germline gives CDR1 KGHSH, CDR2 LQKENI. The CDR3 nucleotides read TGTGCCAGCTCACCCTCGAGCTACGAGCAGTACTTC. This sequence encodes CASSPSSYEQYF.

This rearrangement joins TRBV5-1 to TRBJ2-7; 8 nucleotides agree with TRBD1. Germline trimming cut 2 bases from V and 5 bases from J; bases unmatched to any gene: 6. Germline CDR1 SGHRS, CDR2 YFSETQ. CDR3 length: 14 residues. This CDR3 reads CASSLRQGKNEQYF. DNA for the CDR3: TGCGCCAGCAGCTTACGACAGGGGAAGAACGAGCAGTACTTC.

This clone occurred once. This chain connects TRBV10-3 to TRBJ2-5; a weak D match, TRBD1 (5 bases). Germline assignment: CDR1 ENHRY and CDR2 SYGVKD. The CDR3 length is 13 residues. Trimming left V 3 bases short and J 4 bases short, with 9 bases between. As DNA, the CDR3 is TGTGCCATCAGTGATAAGCAGGGAGAGACCCAGTACTTC. This translates into CAISDKQGETQYF.

This clone was detected only a few times. The rearrangement links TRBV19 to TRBJ1-1; tentatively, D is TRBD1 (6 bases). CDR1 is LNHDA and CDR2 is SQIVND in the germline V gene (reference sequence). Trimming took 8 bases from V and 3 from J, leaving 7 bases between them. CDR3 length: 11 residues. The CDR3 loop reads CASRQDTEAFF. The CDR3 DNA reads TGTGCCAGTCGACAGGACACTGAAGCTTTCTTT.

On this clone itself: This sample includes further DNA sequences coding for the same CDR3. J is TRBJ2-7 and V is TRBV7-2, with a possible D match to TRBD2 (6 bases). V was cut by 1 base and J by 7 bases, with 8 bases left in between. The CDR3 is 12 residues long. Germline assignment: CDR1 SGHTA and CDR2 FQGNSA. The CDR3 protein is CASSLGRDEQYF. Written as DNA, the CDR3 is TGTGCCAGCAGCTTAGGGCGGGATGAGCAGTACTTC. Together with reference TRBV7-2 and TRBJ2-7, the CDR3 gives the full variable domain: GAGVSQSPSNKVTEKGKDVELRCDPISGHTALYWYRQSLGQGLEFLIYFQGNSAPDKSGLPSDRFSAERTGGSVSTLTIQRTQQEDSAVYLCASSLGRDEQYFGPGTRLTVT.

The chain links TRBV2 to TRBJ1-5; D possibly corresponds to TRBD1 (5 bases). V was shortened by 7 bases and J by 2 bases, with 12 bases between the two germline ends. The CDR3 is made up of 14 amino acids. Looked up from germline, CDR1 is SNHLY and CDR2 is FYNNEI. CDR3 sequence reads: CASTGNGGNQPQHF. As DNA, the CDR3 is TGTGCCAGCACAGGGAATGGGGGCAATCAGCCCCAGCATTTT.

The chain uses TRBV11-2 and TRBJ1-2; the D is unclear. The germline gives CDR1 SGHAT, CDR2 FQNNGV. CDR3 length: 12 residues. The ends were cut back, 4 bases at V and 9 bases at J, with 12 bases in the middle. The CDR3, as DNA: TGTGCCAGCAGCTCATTACCCGCAAGCTACACCTTC. Its translation: CASSSLPASYTF.

The sample holds a few counts of this clone. The chain recombines TRBV9 with TRBJ1-2; 8 nucleotides align to TRBD1. Per germline, CDR1 SGDLS and CDR2 YYNGEE. The CDR3 length is 15 residues. With V trimmed by 0 bases and J by 7 bases, 8 bases remained unmatched. The CDR3 nucleotides are TGTGCCAGCAGCGTAGAAGGGAACAGGGGGGCTGGCTACACCTTC. Translation gives CASSVEGNRGAGYTF.

The chain uses TRBV11-3 and TRBJ2-7; the D gene could be TRBD1 or TRBD2 (6 bases each). V lost 5 bases, J lost 7 bases, and 18 bases lay in between. Per the germline V gene, CDR1 is SGHNT and CDR2 is YENEEA. The CDR3 runs 14 residues. This CDR3 is CASSPIPGAREQYF. The CDR3 bases are TGTGCCAGCAGCCCAATCCCGGGGGCTCGGGAGCAGTACTTC.

The chain joins TRBV5-1 to TRBJ2-1; the match to TRBD2 covers 10 bases. Germline CDR1 is SGHRS and CDR2 is YFSETQ. Germline trimming cut 3 bases from V and 4 bases from J; bases unmatched to any gene: 7. This CDR3 is built from 16 residues. The DNA of the CDR3 is TGCGCCAGCAGCTCAACCGGGACTAGCGATTACAATGAGCAGTTCTTC. Translated: CASSSTGTSDYNEQFF. The whole variable domain, filled in from reference TRBV5-1 and TRBJ2-1, reads KAGVTQTPRYLIKTRGQQVTLSCSPISGHRSVSWYQQTPGQGLQFLFEYFSETQRNKGNFPGRFSGRQFSNSRSEMNVSTLELGDSALYLCASSSTGTSDYNEQFFGPGTRLTVL.

This clone was counted a few times. V and J are TRBV10-3 and TRBJ1-4; 8 bases are shared with TRBD1. The junction had 12 bases not matched to a gene; V was cut back by 8 bases and J by 4 bases. The CDR3 runs 16 residues. The V gene's germline CDR1 is ENHRY and CDR2 SYGVKD. In DNA form, the CDR3 reads TGTGCCATCGGGACAGGTCCGCGGCGGGGTAATGAAAAACTGTTTTTT. This encodes CAIGTGPRRGNEKLFF.

This chain joins TRBV2 and TRBJ1-2; 10 bases line up with TRBD1. Germline-derived CDR1 and CDR2 are SNHLY and FYNNEI. The CDR3 is made up of 20 amino acids. With 2 bases clipped from V and 10 bases from J, the junction kept 25 bases outside the gene matches. CDR3 residues: CASSERGRPGQGWLDGDYTF. DNA of the CDR3: TGTGCCAGCAGTGAAAGGGGGCGCCCGGGACAGGGGTGGCTCGACGGAGACTACACCTTC.

This chain uses TRBV5-4 with TRBJ1-5, with 7 bases lining up with TRBD1. This CDR3 has 14 amino acids. Germline V gives CDR1 SGHNT, CDR2 YYREEE (reference sequence). The junction had 4 bases not matched to a gene; V was cut back by 1 base and J by 6 bases. The CDR3 reads CASSLTGEGQPQHF. CDR3 coding DNA: TGTGCCAGCAGCTTGACAGGGGAAGGTCAGCCCCAGCATTTT.

The rearrangement links TRBV7-9 to TRBJ1-3; D unclear. The CDR3 length is 13 residues. The V end was cut by 2 bases, the J end by 4 bases, with 6 bases between. CDR1 and CDR2 (germline): SEHNR, FQNEAQ (reference sequence). CDR3 bases: TGTGCCAGCAGCTTATCGCAGGGAAACACCATATATTTT. It codes for CASSLSQGNTIYF.

This rearrangement joins TRBV6-2 or TRBV6-3 to TRBJ2-7; no clear D. The CDR3 consists of 15 residues. The germline V gene encodes CDR1 MNHEY and CDR2 SVGEGT. The germline V and J ends were trimmed by 4 bases and 2 bases, with 15 bases remaining between them. The CDR3 nucleotides read TGTGCCAGCAGTTCGACCTCGGACCCGCCCTACGAGCAGTACTTC. Residues: CASSSTSDPPYEQYF.

The chain links TRBV27 to TRBJ2-2; D uncertain. The CDR3 runs to 16 residues. The germline CDR1 and CDR2 sequences are MNHEY and SMNVEV (reference sequence). V was clipped by 5 bases and J by 0 bases, with 13 bases between them. CDR3 DNA: TGTGCCAGCAGTCCTATTAACGTCCCGAACACCGGGGAGCTGTTTTTT. Its protein is CASSPINVPNTGELFF.

The rearrangement joins TRBV28 to TRBJ1-2, with D uncertain. Germline CDR1 reads MDHEN; CDR2 reads SYDVKM. With 7 bases removed from V and 4 bases from J, the gap between germline ends came to 16 bases. This CDR3 has 14 amino acids. CDR3 amino acids: CASITSLFPYGYTF. For the CDR3, the DNA is TGTGCCAGCATCACCAGTCTCTTCCCCTATGGCTACACCTTC.

The chain links TRBV5-4 to TRBJ2-2; 11 bases are shared with TRBD2. The CDR3 length is 18 residues. J lost 1 base, V lost 4 bases, and 9 bases had no gene match. CDR1 SGHNT and CDR2 YYREEE come from the germline V gene (reference sequence). CDR3 loop: CASSRNALAGGNTGELFF. CDR3 coding DNA: TGTGCCAGCAGCCGCAACGCTCTAGCGGGAGGGAACACCGGGGAGCTGTTTTTT.

A few counts support this clone. The V gene is TRBV19, the J gene TRBJ2-2, with 11 bases fitting TRBD1. In germline, CDR1 is LNHDA, CDR2 SQIVND (reference sequence). V lost 5 bases and J lost 2; bases outside the gene matches: 4. The CDR3 totals 16 residues. CDR3 DNA: TGTGCCAGTAGTCCAGGACAGGGGGCTAACACCGGGGAGCTGTTTTTT. It encodes CASSPGQGANTGELFF.

V gene TRBV19 combines with J gene TRBJ1-1; D may be TRBD1 (5 bases). The V and J ends lost 5 bases and 1 base respectively, with 14 bases between them. Germline CDR1 LNHDA, CDR2 SQIVND (reference sequence). The CDR3 runs 15 residues. The CDR3 DNA reads TGTGCCAGTAGTCCCCAGGGCGCCTCGAACACTGAAGCTTTCTTT. It translates to CASSPQGASNTEAFF.

The V and J genes are TRBV19 and TRBJ1-2; 7 positions agree with TRBD1. The CDR3 extends over 14 amino acids. CDR1 and CDR2 from the germline V gene are LNHDA and SQIVND (reference sequence). The junction had 9 bases not matched to a gene; V was cut back by 4 bases and J by 7 bases. The CDR3 region is CASSNSRAGGGYTF. CDR3 sequence (DNA): TGTGCCAGTAGTAATTCCCGCGCAGGGGGTGGCTACACCTTC.

The rearrangement joins TRBV15 to TRBJ2-1, with TRBD2 matching 8 bases. The CDR3 spans 16 residues. V lost 3 bases to trimming and J lost 8 bases; unmatched junction nucleotides: 12. CDR1 and CDR2 from the germline V gene are LNHNV and YYDKDF (reference sequence). The CDR3 DNA is TGTGCCACCAGCAGGGCCCGCGGTAGCGGGATGGATGAGCAGTTCTTC. It specifies CATSRARGSGMDEQFF.

The chain uses TRBV7-3 and TRBJ2-2; D might be TRBD2 (6 bases). Germline assignment: CDR1 SGHTA and CDR2 FQGTGA. This CDR3 has 17 residues. V was pared by 6 bases and J by 3 bases, with 20 bases between. The DNA for the CDR3 is TGTGCCAGCAGTCACGGGGGACTCTCGGGGGACACCGGGGAGCTGTTTTTT. Residues: CASSHGGLSGDTGELFF.

The V gene is TRBV12-3 or TRBV12-4, the J gene TRBJ1-2; 7 bases line up with TRBD1. V dropped 7 bases and J dropped 8; count of bases not matched to a gene: 7. This CDR3 is built from 12 residues. The CDR3 loop reads CASTRTGGGYTF. DNA of the CDR3: TGTGCCAGCACTAGGACAGGAGGGGGCTACACCTTC.

V and J are TRBV2 and TRBJ2-1; D is undetermined. Germline CDR1 is SNHLY and CDR2 is FYNNEI. V was cut by 9 bases and J by 3 bases, with 12 bases left in between. The CDR3 runs 13 residues. The CDR3 sequence is CASNRGVYNEQFF. The CDR3 DNA sequence: TGTGCCAGTAACCGTGGAGTCTACAATGAGCAGTTCTTC.

The chain has TRBV20-1 and TRBJ2-5, with no clear D. The V and J ends lost 0 bases and 5 bases respectively, with 4 bases between them. The CDR3 length is 11 residues. The germline CDR1 and CDR2 sequences are DFQATT and SNEGSKA (reference sequence). The chain's CDR3 is CSARDWETQYF. The CDR3 region has the DNA TGCAGTGCTAGAGATTGGGAGACCCAGTACTTC.